This entry is about one TCR beta chain. The sample is drawn from a study of blood T cell repertoires in COVID-19. Whole-study context: The United States, Italy and Spain provided the acute and convalescent COVID-19 samples. Nucleic acid was either cDNA or gDNA, and it came from T cells, B-cell-depleted T cells, or PBMCs.

CDR3 length: 15 amino acids. The V gene end was trimmed by 3 bases and the J gene end by 6 bases; junction bases not matched to a gene: 7. Germline CDR1 reads LGHNA; CDR2 reads YSLEER. In the original workflow: Reference gene primer amplification yielded estimated nucleated cell counts. This table comes from immunoSEQ multiplex PCR, and its TCRdb copy is limited to in-frame clones, with some not included. V, J and clone size are taken as reported in that table, and D and trimming were inferred from the DNA itself. The sample holds approximately 150,000 clones, approximately 83% seen once. This TCR was recovered from an elderly woman with acute or convalescent COVID-19. The sequenced material came from peripheral blood. The chain recombines TRBV4-3 with TRBJ1-5, with 8 bases fitting TRBD1. The CDR3 region is CASSQSGGAGQPQHF. Written as DNA, the CDR3 is TGCGCCAGCAGCCAGTCAGGGGGCGCAGGTCAGCCCCAGCATTTT.